Below are 32 T cell receptor beta chains sequenced from a single sample in a study of cytotoxic CD8 clonotypes in ibrutinib-treated CLL. Clones were sequenced by immunoSEQ multiplex PCR, and TCRdb holds only the in-frame ones, with some missing. In the table there are tens of thousands of clones, roughly two thirds of which are singletons. The input for sequencing was PBMCs, taken after 12 months of ibrutinib treatment. These TCRs come from a human donor with chronic lymphocytic leukemia.

This clone was seen only once. The chain uses TRBV5-1 and TRBJ2-2; 8 positions agree with TRBD1. V lost 4 bases and J lost 3; bases outside the gene matches: 5. The CDR3 contains 15 residues. The V gene's germline CDR1 is SGHRS and CDR2 YFSETQ. The CDR3 region has the DNA TGCGCCAGCAGCAGCGGACAGGGTTACACCGGGGAGCTGTTTTTT. Its protein product is CASSSGQGYTGELFF.

V usage is TRBV9 and J usage is TRBJ1-5; D gene ambiguous. CDR1 and CDR2 (germline): SGDLS, YYNGEE. CDR3 length: 14 amino acids. V shed 0 bases and J shed 6 bases, with 10 bases lying between them. CDR3 DNA sequence: TGTGCCAGCAGCGTAGACGGTTTTCGTCAGCCCCAGCATTTT. As protein: CASSVDGFRQPQHF.

The V gene is TRBV4-1, the J gene TRBJ2-1; TRBD2 aligns across 9 bases. The CDR3 is 13 residues long. V dropped 4 bases and J dropped 10; count of bases not matched to a gene: 5. CDR1 is MGHRA, CDR2 YSYEKL, per germline. CDR3 coding DNA: TGCGCCAGCAGCCTTACTAGCGGGTGGGAGCAGTTCTTC. It encodes CASSLTSGWEQFF.

The chain links TRBV5-1 to TRBJ2-1, with D possibly matching TRBD2 (5 bases). V was shortened by 5 bases and J by 0 bases, with 18 bases between the two germline ends. This CDR3 comprises 17 residues. Germline V gene data show CDR1 as SGHRS and CDR2 as YFSETQ. The CDR3 DNA sequence: TGCGCCAGCAGAGAAAGTAGCGCCACGAGCTCCTACAATGAGCAGTTCTTC. Translated: CASRESSATSSYNEQFF.

V is TRBV28 and J is TRBJ2-5; maybe TRBD2 (6 bases). Per germline, CDR1 MDHEN and CDR2 SYDVKM. Trimming removed 7 bases at V and 2 bases at J, with 17 bases between. This CDR3 region has 15 residues. The CDR3 protein is CASTRGSGLQETQYF. CDR3 coding DNA: TGTGCCAGCACCCGAGGTAGCGGCCTTCAAGAGACCCAGTACTTC.

This clone occurred once. The chain has TRBV4-3 and TRBJ1-3, with 8 positions matching TRBD1. Looked up from germline, CDR1 is LGHNA and CDR2 is YSLEER. With 4 bases clipped from V and 5 bases from J, the junction kept 7 bases outside the gene matches. The CDR3 covers 15 residues. CDR3 sequence: CASSPMDRDRNTIYF. The CDR3 DNA reads TGCGCCAGCAGCCCTATGGACAGGGATAGAAACACCATATATTTT.

The chain couples TRBV7-9 to TRBJ1-1; D call uncertain. Germline CDR1 and CDR2: SEHNR and FQNEAQ (reference sequence). Trimming left V 3 bases short and J 4 bases short, with 3 bases between. The CDR3 runs 11 residues. CDR3 sequence: CASSLGTEAFF. The DNA of the CDR3 is TGTGCCAGCAGCTTGGGCACTGAAGCTTTCTTT.

In its sample, this clone was seen a few times. The V gene is TRBV18, the J gene TRBJ2-2; D is perhaps TRBD2 (5 bases). The CDR3 length is 17 residues. V was pared by 3 bases and J by 0 bases, with 14 bases between. CDR1 is KGHSH, CDR2 LQKENI, per germline. The CDR3 nucleotides are TGTGCCAGCTCACCTCTTCTGACTACACCGAACACCGGGGAGCTGTTTTTT. This encodes CASSPLLTTPNTGELFF. Full variable domain (outside the CDR3, taken from reference TRBV18 and TRBJ2-2): NAGVMQNPRHLVRRRGQEARLRCSPMKGHSHVYWYRQLPEEGLKFMVYLQKENIIDESGMPKERFSAEFPKEGPSILRIQQVVRGDSAAYFCASSPLLTTPNTGELFFGEGSRLTVL.

CDR3 region: CASSLGSGVGEQYF. CDR3 nucleotides: TGTGCCAGCAGTTTAGGATCAGGGGTTGGCGAGCAGTACTTC. The V gene is TRBV28, the J gene TRBJ2-7; perhaps TRBD1 as D (6 bases). Germline values: CDR1 MDHEN, CDR2 SYDVKM. CDR3 length: 14 amino acids. Trimming stripped 2 bases from V and 6 bases from J, with 14 bases between.

This clone appeared a single time. The chain has TRBV7-2 and TRBJ2-1; 12 positions agree with TRBD2. Per the germline V gene, CDR1 is SGHTA and CDR2 is FQGNSA. The CDR3 loop spans 16 amino acids. J was trimmed by 4 bases and V by 2 bases; bases with no gene match: 3. DNA of the CDR3: TGTGCCAGCAGCTTAAAAGGGACTAGCGGGTACAATGAGCAGTTCTTC. As protein: CASSLKGTSGYNEQFF.

J is TRBJ1-5 and V is TRBV6-6, with a possible D match to TRBD1 (5 bases). The V gene lost 6 bases and the J gene lost 7 bases, with 13 bases spanning the gap. The length of the CDR3 is 13 residues. The germline gives CDR1 MNHNY, CDR2 SVGAGI (reference sequence). CDR3 in amino acids: CASRTGLGQPQHF. The CDR3 DNA is TGTGCCAGCAGAACGGGACTCGGGCAGCCCCAGCATTTT.

The chain employs TRBV5-4 and TRBJ2-3; D is undetermined. Germline lookup yields CDR1 SGHNT and CDR2 YYREEE (reference sequence). This CDR3 is built from 16 residues. V lost 0 bases and J lost 6, with 17 bases in between. CDR3 amino acids: CASSLGGPGRVDTQYF. In DNA, the CDR3 is TGTGCCAGCAGCTTGGGTGGGCCAGGTCGTGTGGATACGCAGTATTTT.

This chain links TRBV29-1 with TRBJ1-5, with a possible D match to TRBD1 (6 bases). The CDR3 contains 14 residues. The V end lost 6 bases, the J end lost 0 bases, and 12 bases lay between the germline ends. The germline gives CDR1 SQVTM, CDR2 ANQGSEA. CDR3 region: CSVAAGDSNQPQHF. The CDR3 DNA sequence: TGCAGCGTCGCGGCAGGGGATAGCAATCAGCCCCAGCATTTT.

The chain is built from TRBV19 and TRBJ1-2, with D possibly matching TRBD1 (6 bases). Per germline, CDR1 LNHDA and CDR2 SQIVND (reference sequence). This CDR3 spans 15 amino acids. Trimming took 1 base from V and 2 from J, leaving 11 bases between them. The CDR3 protein is CASSIGTGLNYGYTF. CDR3 DNA sequence: TGTGCCAGTAGTATAGGTACAGGGTTGAACTATGGCTACACCTTC.

This clone was found once. CDR3 amino acids: CASSQETGEQYF. In DNA, the CDR3 is TGTGCCAGCAGCCAAGAGACAGGCGAGCAGTACTTC. The chain is built from TRBV14 and TRBJ2-7; possible D gene TRBD1, 6 bases. The CDR3 spans 12 residues. Germline V gene sequence: CDR1 SGHDN, CDR2 FVKESK. V dropped 0 bases and J dropped 6 bases, with 6 bases sitting between them. Full variable domain (remainder filled in from reference TRBV14 and TRBJ2-7): EAGVTQFPSHSVIEKGQTVTLRCDPISGHDNLYWYRRVMGKEIKFLLHFVKESKQDESGMPNNRFLAERTGGTYSTLKVQPAELEDSGVYFCASSQETGEQYFGPGTRLTVT.

This clone was detected only once. The V and J genes are TRBV6-6 and TRBJ2-1, with 9 bases lining up with TRBD1. There are 14 residues in the CDR3. The trim removed 3 bases at V and 6 bases at J, leaving 3 bases unmatched. Per germline, CDR1 MNHNY and CDR2 SVGAGI (reference sequence). CDR3: CASSYGTGFNEQFF. As DNA, the CDR3 is TGTGCCAGCAGTTATGGGACAGGGTTCAATGAGCAGTTCTTC.

This clone turned up a few times. The chain is built from TRBV2 and TRBJ2-7; perhaps TRBD2 as D (6 bases). Germline V CDR1 and CDR2: SNHLY, FYNNEI. V was cut by 0 bases and J by 0 bases, with 6 bases left in between. The CDR3 length is 14 residues. The CDR3 region is CASSEAGGSYEQYF. CDR3 bases: TGTGCCAGCAGTGAAGCGGGGGGCTCCTACGAGCAGTACTTC. Full variable domain (missing parts from reference TRBV2 and TRBJ2-7): EPEVTQTPSHQVTQMGQEVILRCVPISNHLYFYWYRQILGQKVEFLVSFYNNEISEKSEIFDDQFSVERPDGSNFTLKIRSTKLEDSAMYFCASSEAGGSYEQYFGPGTRLTVT.

The J gene is TRBJ2-7, the V gene TRBV27; 7 bases map to TRBD2. Germline-derived CDR1 and CDR2 are MNHEY and SMNVEV (reference sequence). This CDR3 is built from 14 residues. Unmatched junction bases numbered 6, after V lost 0 bases and J lost 7 bases. CDR3 protein: CASSLSGGPREQYF. The CDR3 DNA is TGTGCCAGCAGTTTATCGGGAGGGCCCAGGGAGCAGTACTTC.

The rearrangement joins TRBV28 to TRBJ1-4; 8 bases fit TRBD1. Germline lookup yields CDR1 MDHEN and CDR2 SYDVKM. This CDR3 spans 15 amino acids. Trimming cost V 7 bases and J 0 bases; bases outside gene matches: 4. The CDR3 loop reads CASKIQGATNEKLFF. In nucleotides, the CDR3 is TGTGCCAGCAAGATACAGGGGGCAACTAATGAAAAACTGTTTTTT.

This clone occurred once. V gene TRBV28 combines with J gene TRBJ2-7; 8 nucleotides agree with TRBD2. Looked up from germline, CDR1 is MDHEN and CDR2 is SYDVKM. V dropped 7 bases and J dropped 1; count of bases not matched to a gene: 12. The CDR3 loop spans 16 amino acids. The CDR3 region is CASTPSAGGASYEQYF. CDR3 bases: TGTGCCAGCACCCCCTCCGCGGGGGGCGCTTCCTACGAGCAGTACTTC.

The chain joins TRBV4-2 to TRBJ1-5; 7 bases agree with TRBD1. The CDR3 sequence is 14 residues long. The V and J ends lost 6 bases and 4 bases, in that order; junction bases with no gene match: 6. Germline V gives CDR1 LGHNA, CDR2 YNFKEQ. In DNA, the CDR3 is TGTGCCAGCAGTAACACAGGGGCTAATCAGCCCCAGCATTTT. Its protein product is CASSNTGANQPQHF.

This chain connects TRBV19 to TRBJ2-1; 12 bases fit TRBD2. CDR1 and CDR2 from the germline V gene are LNHDA and SQIVND (reference sequence). The CDR3 sequence is 15 residues long. V was clipped by 4 bases and J by 7 bases; unmatched bases: 5. CDR3 sequence: CASSRLAGAGNEQFF. CDR3 DNA: TGTGCCAGTAGTAGACTAGCGGGAGCGGGGAATGAGCAGTTCTTC.

The J gene is TRBJ1-5, the V gene TRBV9; no reliable D call. Germline V gene data show CDR1 as SGDLS and CDR2 as YYNGEE. V was cut by 8 bases and J by 7 bases, with 19 bases left in between. The CDR3 is made up of 14 amino acids. CDR3 sequence (DNA): TGTGCCAGTGGTAGGGCCGCCAGCGGGCAGCCCCAGCATTTT. Translating gives CASGRAASGQPQHF.

This clone was found a few times. This sequence joins TRBV13 and TRBJ2-7; D is unresolved. This CDR3 is 15 amino acids long. Trimming shortened V by 2 bases and J by 3 bases, and 14 bases separated the two germline ends. The V gene's germline CDR1 is PRHDT and CDR2 FYEKMQ (reference sequence). In DNA form, the CDR3 reads TGTGCCAGCAGCTTATCAAGCCCTCCCTACTACGAGCAGTACTTC. Encoded protein: CASSLSSPPYYEQYF.

The chain joins TRBV30 to TRBJ1-1, with unresolved D. The CDR3 loop spans 13 amino acids. V gave up 2 bases and J gave up 1 base, with 8 bases separating them. Germline-derived CDR1 and CDR2 are GTSNPN and SVGIG (reference sequence). The CDR3 sequence: CAWSIAGNTEAFF. In DNA form, the CDR3 reads TGTGCCTGGAGTATCGCCGGGAACACTGAAGCTTTCTTT.

DNA of the CDR3: TGTGCCAGTAGTATGCCGGGACTAGTGACCAATGAGCAGTTCTTC. Protein product: CASSMPGLVTNEQFF. The chain couples TRBV19 to TRBJ2-1; TRBD2 aligns across 8 bases. Losses at the gene ends were 3 bases for V and 6 bases for J; bases not matched to a gene: 7. CDR3 size: 15 residues. Germline assignment: CDR1 LNHDA and CDR2 SQIVND (reference sequence).

A few counts support this clone. V is TRBV7-2 and J is TRBJ2-1; TRBD1 matches 9 bases. The CDR3 contains 18 residues. V was pared by 4 bases and J by 1 base, with 11 bases of the junction left unmatched. The germline V gene has CDR1 SGHTA and CDR2 FQGNSA. CDR3 nucleotide sequence: TGTGCCAGCAGCTCGAGGGGGGTGGGACAGGGATCCTACAATGAGCAGTTCTTC. The encoded protein is CASSSRGVGQGSYNEQFF.

The CDR3 DNA follows: TGTGCCAGCAGCCCCGTCGGGCCGAGACCCTCCGAGACCCAGTACTTC. It yields the protein CASSPVGPRPSETQYF. The chain links TRBV5-4 to TRBJ2-5; D is unclear. With 4 bases removed from V and 5 bases from J, the gap between germline ends came to 21 bases. The CDR3 extends over 16 amino acids. Per the germline V gene, CDR1 is SGHNT and CDR2 is YYREEE (reference sequence). The full variable domain, in which reference TRBV5-4 and TRBJ2-5 provide the parts outside the CDR3, is ETGVTQSPTHLIKTRGQQVTLRCSSQSGHNTVSWYQQALGQGPQFIFQYYREEENGRGNFPPRFSGLQFPNYSSELNVNALELDDSALYLCASSPVGPRPSETQYFGPGTRLLVL.

The J gene is TRBJ2-3, the V gene TRBV11-2; D uncertain. The CDR3 runs 15 residues. V lost 7 bases and J lost 0, with 14 bases in between. Germline V gene lookup returns CDR1 SGHAT and CDR2 FQNNGV. The CDR3 DNA is TGTGCCAGCACTCCCGTAAAGGGAAGCACAGATACGCAGTATTTT. Protein sequence: CASTPVKGSTDTQYF. Complete variable domain (other parts from reference TRBV11-2 and TRBJ2-3): EAGVAQSPRYKIIEKRQSVAFWCNPISGHATLYWYQQILGQGPKLLIQFQNNGVVDDSQLPKDRFSAERLKGVDSTLKIQPAKLEDSAVYLCASTPVKGSTDTQYFGPGTRLTVL.

In its sample, this clone was seen a few times. The chain couples TRBV27 to TRBJ1-1, with 9 positions matching TRBD1. This CDR3 has 16 residues. Trimming at V came to 5 bases and at J to 4 bases, leaving 11 bases not matched to a gene. Germline CDR1 reads MNHEY; CDR2 reads SMNVEV (reference sequence). The DNA for the CDR3 is TGTGCCAGCAGTCCTATAGCCGGGACAGGGTTCACTGAAGCTTTCTTT. Its translation: CASSPIAGTGFTEAFF.

CDR3 amino acids: CASSDGGIAKNIQYF. Here the CDR3 DNA reads TGCGCCAGCAGTGACGGAGGGATAGCCAAAAACATTCAGTACTTC. The chain joins TRBV10-2 to TRBJ2-4, with a possible D match to TRBD2 (6 bases). The V end lost 3 bases, the J end lost 0 bases, and 9 bases lay between the germline ends. The length of the CDR3 is 15 residues. Per germline, CDR1 WSHSY and CDR2 SAAADI.

The genes are TRBV18 and TRBJ2-7, with TRBD2 matching 14 bases. This CDR3 is 17 amino acids long. The V gene end was trimmed by 5 bases and the J gene end by 6 bases; junction bases not matched to a gene: 12. CDR1 is KGHSH, CDR2 LQKENI, per germline. DNA for the CDR3: TGTGCCAGCTCATCGTCCAAGCCGGGACTAGCGGGAGTCGAGCAGTACTTC. Translated: CASSSSKPGLAGVEQYF. Filled out from reference TRBV18 and TRBJ2-7, the complete variable domain reads NAGVMQNPRHLVRRRGQEARLRCSPMKGHSHVYWYRQLPEEGLKFMVYLQKENIIDESGMPKERFSAEFPKEGPSILRIQQVVRGDSAAYFCASSSSKPGLAGVEQYFGPGTRLTVT.